The following is a T cell receptor beta chain sequence with its context. The antigen remains undetermined. The data were taken from a study of blood T cells in healthy people across ages. A sample-barcoded 5' primer and a J-beta primer mix were used in a second PCR of roughly 7 to 12 cycles. TCRdb ran MiXCR on the 5' RACE reads and lists one entry per CDR3 protein. Of approximately 490,000 distinct CDR3 sequences in the sample, 24% were seen once. Researchers isolated at least 6 million PBMCs per sample. CDR3 size: 15 residues. J gave up 7 bases and V 3 bases, and 10 bases lay outside the gene matches. Germline CDR1 reads SQVTM; CDR2 reads ANQGSEA. Findings and caveats of the study: Underestimates were what the diversity estimates from one million T cells were considered to be.

The same data also went into a second study, on T cells of mothers and their children. That report adds: Using the M1S primer, the second PCR added sample barcodes along with 2-4 random nucleotides.

The rearrangement joins TRBV29-1 to TRBJ2-2; TRBD2 aligns across 8 bases. The sequenced sample was blood. This sequence originates from a boy between 10 and 17 years old in good health. In DNA, the CDR3 is TGCAGCGTTGATAAGATCCGGGGGGGTGGCGGGGAGCTGTTTTTT. It specifies CSVDKIRGGGGELFF.